This TCR beta chain emerged from a study of T-cell reconstitution after alpha-beta-depleted transplantation in children. Study-level results: Reportedly, only several hundred clones from non-depleted graft cells drove alpha-beta T-cell counts at about two months.

Regarding this clonotype: Its antigen is undetermined.

V lost 2 bases, J lost 3 bases, and 9 bases lay in between. This CDR3 spans 14 amino acids. CDR1 is SGHKS and CDR2 is YYEKEE in the germline V gene (reference sequence). Construction of the TCRbeta library involved unique molecular identifiers. MiXCR, run by TCRdb on the PCR reads, gives a single entry per CDR3 protein. The sample lists 900,000 or so distinct CDR3 sequences, roughly 15% occurring once. The TCR comes from a male patient between 10 and 17 years old who had a stem cell transplant for acute lymphoblastic leukemia, so the T cells may come from the graft donor. The chain combines TRBV5-5 with TRBJ1-5; D call uncertain. The input for sequencing was PBMCs, mostly from graft donor cells, taken 360 days after TCRalphabeta/CD19-depleted stem cell transplant. The CDR3 loop reads CASSLESNNQPQHF. The CDR3, as DNA: TGTGCCAGCAGCTTAGAATCCAACAATCAGCCCCAGCATTTT.